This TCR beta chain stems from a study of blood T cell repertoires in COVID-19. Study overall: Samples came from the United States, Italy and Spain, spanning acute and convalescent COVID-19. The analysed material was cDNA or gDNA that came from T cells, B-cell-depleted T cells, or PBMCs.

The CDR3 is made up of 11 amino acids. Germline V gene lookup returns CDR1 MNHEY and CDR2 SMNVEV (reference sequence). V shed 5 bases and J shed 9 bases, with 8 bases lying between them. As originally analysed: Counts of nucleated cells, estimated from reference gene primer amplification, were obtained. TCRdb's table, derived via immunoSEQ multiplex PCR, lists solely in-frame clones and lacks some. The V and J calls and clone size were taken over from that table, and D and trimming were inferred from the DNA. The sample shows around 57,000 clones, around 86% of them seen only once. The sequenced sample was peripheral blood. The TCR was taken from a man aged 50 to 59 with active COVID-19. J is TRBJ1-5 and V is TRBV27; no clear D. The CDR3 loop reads CASSPPRPQHF. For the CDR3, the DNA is TGTGCCAGCAGTCCCCCCCGGCCCCAGCATTTT.